This T cell receptor beta chain was recovered during a study of shared clonotypes between healthy human individuals. Profiling relied on immunoSEQ multiplex PCR, and the TCRdb table lists in-frame clones only, not all of them. The repertoire holds roughly 660,000 clones, with 90% as singletons. The CDR3 extends over 9 amino acids. Germline V gives CDR1 SEHNR, CDR2 FQNEAQ (reference sequence). Concerning this clone: One junction end does not reproduce the germline sequence, and a read error may be involved.

The specimen was memory CD8+ T cells from PBMCs. Subset specified: CD45RO+ cells pooled with CCR7-negative TemRA cells. This clonotype was sampled from a man aged 18-30 years in good health. Some clones in this sample may be carry-over from other donors' samples. V gene TRBV7-9 combines with J gene TRBJ2-7, with 8 positions matching TRBD1. CDR3 DNA: TGTGCCATCGGACAGGGAAGGCACTTC. Its protein product is CAIGQGRHF.